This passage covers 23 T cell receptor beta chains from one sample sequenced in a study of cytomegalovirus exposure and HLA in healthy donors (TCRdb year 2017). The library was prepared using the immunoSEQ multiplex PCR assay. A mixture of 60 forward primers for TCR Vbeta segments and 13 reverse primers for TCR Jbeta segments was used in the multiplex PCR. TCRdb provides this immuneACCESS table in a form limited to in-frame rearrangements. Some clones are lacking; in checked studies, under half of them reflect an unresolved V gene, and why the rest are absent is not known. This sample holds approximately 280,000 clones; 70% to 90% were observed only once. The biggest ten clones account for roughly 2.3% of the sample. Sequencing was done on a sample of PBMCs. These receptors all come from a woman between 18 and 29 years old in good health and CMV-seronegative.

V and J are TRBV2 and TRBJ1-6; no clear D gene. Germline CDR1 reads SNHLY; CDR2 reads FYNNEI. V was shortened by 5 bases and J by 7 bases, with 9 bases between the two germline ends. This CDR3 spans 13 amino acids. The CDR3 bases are TGTGCCAGCAGTCAAGACTGGAATTCACCCCTCCACTTT. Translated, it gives CASSQDWNSPLHF.

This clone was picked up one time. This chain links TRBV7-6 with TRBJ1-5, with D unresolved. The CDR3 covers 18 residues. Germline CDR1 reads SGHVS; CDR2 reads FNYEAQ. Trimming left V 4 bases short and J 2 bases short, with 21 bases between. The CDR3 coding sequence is TGTGCCAGCAGCTCAAGAGGGTACGCCGTGGCGGGCAATCAGCCCCAGCATTTT. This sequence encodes CASSSRGYAVAGNQPQHF.

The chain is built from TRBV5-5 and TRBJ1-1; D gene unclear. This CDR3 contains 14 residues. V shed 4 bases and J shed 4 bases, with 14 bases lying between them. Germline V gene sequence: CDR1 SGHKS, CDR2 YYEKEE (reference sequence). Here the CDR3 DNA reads TGTGCCAGCAGCAGACCGGAGGAACGCACTGAAGCTTTCTTT. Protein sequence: CASSRPEERTEAFF.

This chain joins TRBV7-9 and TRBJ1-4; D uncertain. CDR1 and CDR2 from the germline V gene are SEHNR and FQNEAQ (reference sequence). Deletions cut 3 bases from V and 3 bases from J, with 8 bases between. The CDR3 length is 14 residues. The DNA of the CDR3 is TGTGCCAGCAGCTTTGTCGGTCCTAATGAAAAACTGTTTTTT. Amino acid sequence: CASSFVGPNEKLFF.

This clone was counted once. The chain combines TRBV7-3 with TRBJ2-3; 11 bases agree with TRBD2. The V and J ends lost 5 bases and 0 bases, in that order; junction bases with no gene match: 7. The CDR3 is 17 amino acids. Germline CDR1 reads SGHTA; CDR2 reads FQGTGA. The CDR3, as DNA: TGTGCCAGCAGCAAAGGAACTAGCGGGGGTAGCACAGATACGCAGTATTTT. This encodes CASSKGTSGGSTDTQYF.

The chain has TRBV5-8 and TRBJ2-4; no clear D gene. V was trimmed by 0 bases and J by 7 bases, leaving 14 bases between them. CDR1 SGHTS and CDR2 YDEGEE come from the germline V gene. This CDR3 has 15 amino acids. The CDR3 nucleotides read TGTGCCAGCAGCTTGGTAGTTGGGTCAGGTAACATTCAGTACTTC. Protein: CASSLVVGSGNIQYF. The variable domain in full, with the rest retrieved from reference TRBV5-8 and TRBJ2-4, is EAGVTQSPTHLIKTRGQQATLRCSPISGHTSVYWYQQALGLGLQFLLWYDEGEERNRGNFPPRFSGRQFPNYSSELNVNALELEDSALYLCASSLVVGSGNIQYFGAGTRLSVL.

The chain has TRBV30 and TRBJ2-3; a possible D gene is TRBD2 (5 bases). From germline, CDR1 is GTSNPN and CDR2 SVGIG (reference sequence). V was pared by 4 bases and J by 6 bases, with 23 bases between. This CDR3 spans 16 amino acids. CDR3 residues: CAWMPIRTRYQDTQYF. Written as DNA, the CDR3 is TGTGCCTGGATGCCCATTCGGACTCGCTATCAGGATACGCAGTATTTT.

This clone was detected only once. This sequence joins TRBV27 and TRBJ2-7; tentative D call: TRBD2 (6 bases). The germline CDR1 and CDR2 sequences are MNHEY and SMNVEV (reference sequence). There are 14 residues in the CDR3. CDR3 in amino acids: CATSRQGGGYEQYF. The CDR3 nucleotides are TGTGCAACCTCTCGGCAGGGAGGAGGCTACGAGCAGTACTTC.

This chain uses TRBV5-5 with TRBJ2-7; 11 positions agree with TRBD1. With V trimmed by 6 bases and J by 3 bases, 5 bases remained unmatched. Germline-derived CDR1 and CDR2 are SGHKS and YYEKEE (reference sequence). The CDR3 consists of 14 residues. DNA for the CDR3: TGTGCCAGCACGGGACAGGGGGGTTTCTACGAGCAGTACTTC. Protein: CASTGQGGFYEQYF. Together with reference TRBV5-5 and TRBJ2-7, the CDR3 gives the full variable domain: DAGVTQSPTHLIKTRGQQVTLRCSPISGHKSVSWYQQVLGQGPQFIFQYYEKEERGRGNFPDRFSARQFPNYSSELNVNALLLGDSALYLCASTGQGGFYEQYFGPGTRLTVT.

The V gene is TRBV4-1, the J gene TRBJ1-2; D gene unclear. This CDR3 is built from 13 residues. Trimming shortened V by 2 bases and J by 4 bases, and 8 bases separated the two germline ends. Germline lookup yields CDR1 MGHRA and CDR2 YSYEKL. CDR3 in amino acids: CASSQLSGYGYTF. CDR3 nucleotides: TGCGCCAGCAGCCAATTATCAGGCTATGGCTACACCTTC.

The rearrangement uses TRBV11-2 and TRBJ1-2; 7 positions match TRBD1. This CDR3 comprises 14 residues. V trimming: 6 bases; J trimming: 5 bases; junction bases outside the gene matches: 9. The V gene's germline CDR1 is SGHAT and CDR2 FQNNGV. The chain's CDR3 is CASRQTGAGYGYTF. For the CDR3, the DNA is TGTGCCAGCAGACAAACAGGGGCGGGGTATGGCTACACCTTC.

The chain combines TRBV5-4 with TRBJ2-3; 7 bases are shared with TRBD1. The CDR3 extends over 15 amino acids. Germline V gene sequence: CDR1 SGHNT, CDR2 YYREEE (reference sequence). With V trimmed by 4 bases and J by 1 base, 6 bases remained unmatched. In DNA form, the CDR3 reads TGTGCCAGCAGCCTAGGGGGCTACGGCACAGATACGCAGTATTTT. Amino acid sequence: CASSLGGYGTDTQYF.

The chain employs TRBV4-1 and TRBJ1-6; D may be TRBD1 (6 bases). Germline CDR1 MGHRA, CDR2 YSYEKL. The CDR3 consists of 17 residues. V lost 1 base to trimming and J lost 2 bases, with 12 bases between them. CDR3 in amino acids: CASSQVQGITYNSPLHF. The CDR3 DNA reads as TGCGCCAGCAGCCAAGTTCAGGGGATCACCTATAATTCACCCCTCCACTTT.

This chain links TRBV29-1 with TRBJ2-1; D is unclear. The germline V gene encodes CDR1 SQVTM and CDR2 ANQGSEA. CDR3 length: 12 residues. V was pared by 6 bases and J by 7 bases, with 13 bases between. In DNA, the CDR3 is TGCAGCGTCCTAAACCCTAGTAATGAGCAGTTCTTC. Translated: CSVLNPSNEQFF.

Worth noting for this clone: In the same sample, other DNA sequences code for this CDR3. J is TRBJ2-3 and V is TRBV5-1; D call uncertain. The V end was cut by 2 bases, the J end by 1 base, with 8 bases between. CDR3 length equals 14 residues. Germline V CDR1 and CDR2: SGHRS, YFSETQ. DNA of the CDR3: TGCGCCAGCAGCTTCTCGGGTGGCACAGATACGCAGTATTTT. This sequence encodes CASSFSGGTDTQYF.

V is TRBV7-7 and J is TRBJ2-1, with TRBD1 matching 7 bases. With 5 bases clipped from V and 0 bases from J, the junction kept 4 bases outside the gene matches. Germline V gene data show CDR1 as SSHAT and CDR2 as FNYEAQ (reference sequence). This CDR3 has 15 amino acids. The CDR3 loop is CASSDGQDSYNEQFF. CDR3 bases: TGTGCCAGCAGCGATGGACAGGACTCCTACAATGAGCAGTTCTTC.

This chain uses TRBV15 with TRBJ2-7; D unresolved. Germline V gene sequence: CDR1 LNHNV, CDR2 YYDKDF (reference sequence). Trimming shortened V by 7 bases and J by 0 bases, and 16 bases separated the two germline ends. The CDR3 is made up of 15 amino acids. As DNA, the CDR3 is TGTGCCACCAACAGTGCAGGCCAAAGCTCCTACGAGCAGTACTTC. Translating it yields CATNSAGQSSYEQYF.

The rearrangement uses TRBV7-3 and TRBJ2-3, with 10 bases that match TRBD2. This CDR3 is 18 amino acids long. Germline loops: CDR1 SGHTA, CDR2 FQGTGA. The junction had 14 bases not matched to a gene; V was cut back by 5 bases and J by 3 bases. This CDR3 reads CASSPQRGSGGRTDTQYF. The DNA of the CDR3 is TGTGCCAGCAGCCCTCAGAGGGGTAGCGGGGGGAGGACAGATACGCAGTATTTT.

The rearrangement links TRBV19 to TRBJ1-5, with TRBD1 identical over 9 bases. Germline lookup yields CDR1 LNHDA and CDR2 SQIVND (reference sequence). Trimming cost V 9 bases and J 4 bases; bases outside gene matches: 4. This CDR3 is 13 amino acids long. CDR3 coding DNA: TGTGCCAGCGAACAGGGGGCAAATCAGCCCCAGCATTTT. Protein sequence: CASEQGANQPQHF.

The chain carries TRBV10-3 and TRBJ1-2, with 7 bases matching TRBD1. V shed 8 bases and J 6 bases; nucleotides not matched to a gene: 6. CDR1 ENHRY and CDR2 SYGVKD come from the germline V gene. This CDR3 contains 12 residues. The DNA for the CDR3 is TGTGCCATCGCGGAAGACAGGGATGGCTACACCTTC. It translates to CAIAEDRDGYTF.

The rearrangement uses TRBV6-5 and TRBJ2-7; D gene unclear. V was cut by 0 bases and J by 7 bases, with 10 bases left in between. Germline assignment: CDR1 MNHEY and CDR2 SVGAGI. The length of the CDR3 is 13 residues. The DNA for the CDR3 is TGTGCCAGCAGTTACTCGACGACTGGGGAGCAGTACTTC. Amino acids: CASSYSTTGEQYF.

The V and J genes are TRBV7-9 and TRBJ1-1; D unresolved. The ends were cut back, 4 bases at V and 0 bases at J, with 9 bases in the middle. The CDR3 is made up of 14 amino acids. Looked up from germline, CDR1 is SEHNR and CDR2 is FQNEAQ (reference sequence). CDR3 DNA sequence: TGTGCCAGCAGCTCGTATACAGTGAACACTGAAGCTTTCTTT. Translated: CASSSYTVNTEAFF. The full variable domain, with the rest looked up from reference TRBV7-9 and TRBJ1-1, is DTGVSQNPRHKITKRGQNVTFRCDPISEHNRLYWYRQTLGQGPEFLTYFQNEAQLEKSRLLSDRFSAERPKGSFSTLEIQRTEQGDSAMYLCASSSYTVNTEAFFGQGTRLTVV.

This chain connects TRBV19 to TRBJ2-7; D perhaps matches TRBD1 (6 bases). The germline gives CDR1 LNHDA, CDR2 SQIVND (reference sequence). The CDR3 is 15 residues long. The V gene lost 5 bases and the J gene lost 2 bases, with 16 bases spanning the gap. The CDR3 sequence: CASSAYGTTAYEQYF. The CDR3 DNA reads TGTGCCAGTAGTGCCTACGGGACAACTGCCTACGAGCAGTACTTC.